The clone carrying this T cell receptor (beta chain) has a handful of counts. V lost 4 bases to trimming and J lost 6 bases; unmatched junction nucleotides: 6. CDR3 length: 14 amino acids. The germline V gene encodes CDR1 LGHDT and CDR2 YNNKEL (reference sequence). In the original processing: Reference gene primer amplification gave estimated nucleated cell counts. TCRdb's copy holds only in-frame clones and misses some; the assay was immunoSEQ multiplex PCR. That table gives V, J and clone size, and the DNA gave D and trimming. The sample lists tens of thousands of clones; 65% to 80% were seen once. The data derive from a study of blood T cell repertoires in COVID-19. Overall study: The study drew acute and convalescent COVID-19 samples from the United States, Italy and Spain.

This clonotype was sampled from a man in his sixties or seventies with acute or convalescent COVID-19. The V and J genes are TRBV3-1 (or the pseudogene TRBV3-2) and TRBJ2-7, with 10 bases matching TRBD2. Material: peripheral blood. This chain's CDR3 is CASSLGTSGTEQYV. The CDR3 DNA follows: TGTGCCAGCAGCCTCGGCACTAGCGGGACCGAGCAGTACGTC.